This passage covers 26 T cell receptor beta chains from one sample sequenced in a study of cytomegalovirus exposure and HLA in healthy donors. Amplification used 60 Vbeta primers and 13 Jbeta primers. Assay: immunoSEQ multiplex PCR; the TCRdb copy retains only in-frame clones and omits some. Recorded for this sample: about 32,000 clones. Sequencing used PBMCs. The receptors come from a female donor in good health and CMV-seronegative.

V is TRBV30 and J is TRBJ1-1; D ambiguous. Germline lookup yields CDR1 GTSNPN and CDR2 SVGIG (reference sequence). V was clipped by 2 bases and J by 5 bases, with 12 bases between them. This CDR3 is 13 amino acids long. For the CDR3, the DNA is TGTGCCTGGAGTTTAAACTGGGCGACTGAAGCTTTCTTT. Its translation is CAWSLNWATEAFF. The variable domain in full, with the rest retrieved from reference TRBV30 and TRBJ1-1, is SQTIHQWPATLVQPVGSPLSLECTVEGTSNPNLYWYRQAAGRGLQLLFYSVGIGQISSEVPQNLSASRPQDRQFILSSKKLLLSDSGFYLCAWSLNWATEAFFGQGTRLTVV.

CDR3 amino acids: CASGEGGPGGGYTF. The CDR3 DNA is TGCGCCAGCGGAGAAGGAGGACCCGGCGGAGGCTACACCTTC. The V gene is TRBV5-1, the J gene TRBJ1-2; the D is unclear. The germline V gene has CDR1 SGHRS and CDR2 YFSETQ. The length of the CDR3 is 14 residues. Trimming cost V 7 bases and J 8 bases, with 21 bases left between them.

The gene calls are TRBV6-5 and TRBJ1-1; unclear D gene. Trimming cost V 0 bases and J 5 bases, with 13 bases left between them. CDR1 and CDR2 from the germline V gene are MNHEY and SVGAGI. The CDR3 runs to 15 residues. The CDR3 loop is CASSYSRELITEAFF. The CDR3 DNA sequence: TGTGCCAGCAGTTACTCGAGGGAGCTGATAACTGAAGCTTTCTTT.

The rearrangement joins TRBV18 to TRBJ2-5; TRBD1 agrees at 9 bases. This CDR3 region has 17 residues. The germline V gene has CDR1 KGHSH and CDR2 LQKENI. Trimming removed 6 bases from V and 5 bases from J; junction bases left unmatched: 16. The CDR3: CASSKAGTGPRGETQYF. The CDR3 bases are TGTGCCAGCTCGAAAGCCGGGACAGGGCCAAGAGGCGAGACCCAGTACTTC.

The rearrangement uses TRBV5-1 and TRBJ2-3; 10 bases map to TRBD2. V shed 5 bases and J 5 bases; nucleotides not matched to a gene: 11. Germline CDR1 is SGHRS and CDR2 is YFSETQ. The CDR3 extends over 16 amino acids. This CDR3 is CASRTGTSVLVDTQYF. The DNA of the CDR3 is TGCGCCAGCAGGACTGGGACTAGCGTATTGGTAGATACGCAGTATTTT.

The J gene is TRBJ1-5, the V gene TRBV9; D uncertain. The V end lost 2 bases, the J end lost 3 bases, and 9 bases lay between the germline ends. Germline CDR1 is SGDLS and CDR2 is YYNGEE. The CDR3 has 14 residues. CDR3 loop: CASSVSGFNQPQHF. CDR3 coding DNA: TGTGCCAGCAGCGTTTCAGGCTTCAATCAGCCCCAGCATTTT.

The chain is built from TRBV4-2 and TRBJ1-4, with D possibly TRBD1 on 5 matching bases. The germline CDR1 and CDR2 sequences are LGHNA and YNFKEQ. V lost 1 base to trimming and J lost 6 bases, with 12 bases between them. The length of the CDR3 is 15 residues. CDR3 in amino acids: CASSQGDRTDEKLFF. The CDR3 DNA reads as TGTGCCAGCAGCCAAGGCGACAGAACAGATGAAAAACTGTTTTTT.

J is TRBJ2-1 and V is TRBV2; 8 bases map to TRBD2. The ends lost 10 bases at V and 8 bases at J; junction bases unmatched: 13. There are 14 residues in the CDR3. The germline V gene has CDR1 SNHLY and CDR2 FYNNEI. In DNA, the CDR3 is TGTGCCACCCAAGGGACTAGGGCTTTCGATGAGCAGTTCTTC. This gives the protein CATQGTRAFDEQFF.

Worth noting for this clone: Compared with germline, one end of the junction differs, possibly owing to a read error. The chain carries TRBV9 and TRBJ1-6; tentative D call: TRBD1 (6 bases). The CDR3 spans 15 residues. The V gene's germline CDR1 is SGDLS and CDR2 YYNGEE. The CDR3 is CASSVDRTDNSPPHF. The CDR3, as DNA: TGTGCCAGCAGCGTAGATCGGACAGATAATTCACCCCCCCACTTT.

This chain uses TRBV5-1 with TRBJ2-7; TRBD1 might be the D (6 bases). The germline gives CDR1 SGHRS, CDR2 YFSETQ. Trimming cost V 1 base and J 5 bases, with 10 bases left between them. This CDR3 region has 13 residues. The CDR3 reads CASSLWGRDEQYF. The CDR3, as DNA: TGCGCCAGCAGCTTGTGGGGGCGGGACGAGCAGTACTTC.

The chain couples TRBV29-1 to TRBJ2-5; 7 bases are a match to TRBD2. Germline CDR1 SQVTM, CDR2 ANQGSEA. The J segment lost 2 bases and the V segment lost 4 bases, leaving 7 bases of the junction unmatched. The CDR3 is made up of 14 amino acids. The CDR3 bases are TGCAGCGTTGTAGTGGGGGGGGGACAAGAGACCCAGTACTTC. Translated: CSVVVGGGQETQYF.

The chain is built from TRBV9 and TRBJ2-2, with D possibly matching TRBD1 (6 bases). Trimming took off 0 bases at V and 5 bases at J, with 11 bases between the two ends. The CDR3 spans 15 residues. Germline CDR1 reads SGDLS; CDR2 reads YYNGEE. The CDR3 region is CASSVGQVETGELFF. The CDR3 DNA reads TGTGCCAGCAGCGTAGGACAGGTCGAGACCGGGGAGCTGTTTTTT. Together with reference TRBV9 and TRBJ2-2, the CDR3 gives the full variable domain: DSGVTQTPKHLITATGQRVTLRCSPRSGDLSVYWYQQSLDQGLQFLIQYYNGEERAKGNILERFSAQQFPDLHSELNLSSLELGDSALYFCASSVGQVETGELFFGEGSRLTVL.

CDR3 protein: CASSVGTGRNNEQFF. In DNA form, the CDR3 reads TGTGCCAGTAGTGTCGGGACAGGGAGAAACAATGAGCAGTTCTTC. This chain connects TRBV19 to TRBJ2-1, with 9 positions matching TRBD1. CDR3 size: 15 residues. Germline V gives CDR1 LNHDA, CDR2 SQIVND (reference sequence). V dropped 5 bases and J dropped 5; count of bases not matched to a gene: 7.

V is TRBV5-1 and J is TRBJ2-6; TRBD2 might be the D (6 bases). Trimming took off 0 bases at V and 3 bases at J, with 10 bases between the two ends. Germline values: CDR1 SGHRS, CDR2 YFSETQ. The CDR3 is made up of 16 amino acids. As DNA, the CDR3 is TGCGCCAGCAGCTTGGCCACGGGACTTGGGGCCAACGTCCTGACTTTC. Amino acids: CASSLATGLGANVLTF.

The chain employs TRBV7-9 and TRBJ1-5; TRBD1 might be the D (5 bases). V lost 1 base and J 4 bases, leaving 11 bases between the germline ends. From germline, CDR1 is SEHNR and CDR2 FQNEAQ (reference sequence). The CDR3 sequence is 15 residues long. The CDR3 region is CASSLGGGRNQPQHF. The CDR3 coding sequence is TGTGCCAGCAGCTTAGGGGGGGGGAGGAATCAGCCCCAGCATTTT.

This chain uses TRBV6-1 with TRBJ2-7, with D tentatively TRBD1 (5 bases). The germline V gene encodes CDR1 MNHNS and CDR2 SASEGT. The CDR3 sequence is 12 residues long. Trimming cost V 9 bases and J 2 bases, with 11 bases left between them. The CDR3 DNA follows: TGTGCCAGTCACAGGAGTCCCTACGAGCAGTACTTC. Its translation: CASHRSPYEQYF.

CDR3 amino acids: CASSQGGSQPQHF. The CDR3 nucleotides are TGTGCCAGCAGCCAAGGAGGGAGTCAGCCCCAGCATTTT. The chain combines TRBV4-2 with TRBJ1-5; the D is unclear. Germline V CDR1 and CDR2: LGHNA, YNFKEQ. V was trimmed by 1 base and J by 6 bases, leaving 7 bases between them. The CDR3 is 13 residues long.

The chain combines TRBV4-1 with TRBJ2-3; the D gene is possibly TRBD1 (5 bases). V was cut by 3 bases and J by 1 base, with 8 bases left in between. This CDR3 spans 14 amino acids. Germline V gene data show CDR1 as MGHRA and CDR2 as YSYEKL. The chain's CDR3 is CASSQWGGTDTQYF. Written as DNA, the CDR3 is TGCGCCAGCAGCCAGTGGGGCGGCACAGATACGCAGTATTTT.

The chain recombines TRBV14 with TRBJ2-7, with a weak D call TRBD2 (6 bases). The CDR3 contains 16 residues. Germline assignment: CDR1 SGHDN and CDR2 FVKESK. V dropped 4 bases and J dropped 5 bases, with 21 bases sitting between them. The CDR3 spells CASSPLWSAGRNEQYF. In nucleotides, the CDR3 is TGTGCCAGCAGCCCCTTATGGTCCGCAGGGAGGAACGAGCAGTACTTC.

The chain combines TRBV29-1 with TRBJ2-2; TRBD2 matches at 12 bases. This CDR3 is 15 amino acids long. The V and J ends lost 6 bases and 3 bases, in that order; junction bases with no gene match: 5. Germline assignment: CDR1 SQVTM and CDR2 ANQGSEA. The CDR3 DNA reads as TGCAGCGTCGCTAGCGGGGGGGCCCACACCGGGGAGCTGTTTTTT. Protein: CSVASGGAHTGELFF.

The CDR3 reads CASSQAASSYNSPLHF. The DNA for the CDR3 is TGCGCCAGCAGCCAGGCAGCGAGCTCCTATAATTCACCCCTCCACTTT. The chain joins TRBV4-1 to TRBJ1-6; D ambiguous. This CDR3 spans 16 amino acids. In germline, CDR1 is MGHRA, CDR2 YSYEKL. Trimming took 3 bases from V and 0 from J, leaving 9 bases between them.

V gene TRBV18 combines with J gene TRBJ1-1; 10 positions match TRBD1. CDR1 and CDR2 from the germline V gene are KGHSH and LQKENI. Losses at the gene ends were 4 bases for V and 0 bases for J; bases not matched to a gene: 5. The length of the CDR3 is 16 residues. DNA for the CDR3: TGTGCCAGCTCACGGACAGGGGGGCAGTTGAACACTGAAGCTTTCTTT. Translated, it gives CASSRTGGQLNTEAFF.

The rearrangement uses TRBV6-1 and TRBJ2-7, with D tentatively TRBD1 (8 bases). Per germline, CDR1 MNHNS and CDR2 SASEGT. Trimming took off 11 bases at V and 3 bases at J, with 32 bases between the two ends. There are 18 residues in the CDR3. CDR3 amino acids: CAPSEGHRGGTRHYEQYF. DNA for the CDR3: TGTGCCCCCAGTGAAGGGCACAGGGGGGGCACCAGACACTACGAGCAGTACTTC.

This chain connects TRBV29-1 to TRBJ1-2; 9 bases line up with TRBD1. The J segment lost 7 bases and the V segment lost 6 bases, leaving 3 bases of the junction unmatched. This CDR3 contains 11 residues. Germline-derived CDR1 and CDR2 are SQVTM and ANQGSEA. CDR3 DNA sequence: TGCAGCGTCGGGACAGGGTTTGGCTACACCTTC. This translates into CSVGTGFGYTF.

The chain has TRBV21-1 and TRBJ2-7; the table's TRBD2 call for D was not verified on the DNA. TRBV21-1 is deemed a pseudogene. CDR3 length: 13 amino acids. The CDR3 here is CASSKLAAWEQYF. Here the CDR3 DNA reads TGTGCCAGCAGCAAACTAGCGGCGTGGGAGCAGTACTTC.

CDR3 loop: CASSLGQVGAYEQYF. The CDR3 DNA follows: TGTGCCAGCAGCTTGGGACAGGTAGGGGCCTACGAGCAGTACTTC. The V call is TRBV5-6, the J call TRBJ2-7; possible D gene TRBD1, 6 bases. Germline values: CDR1 SGHDT, CDR2 YYEEEE. V lost 0 bases and J 2 bases, leaving 12 bases between the germline ends. CDR3 length: 15 residues.